Below, one T cell receptor (beta chain) is given with its context. No antigen is known for it. This CDR3 is built from 13 residues. With 4 bases removed from V and 6 bases from J, the gap between germline ends came to 12 bases. The germline V gene encodes CDR1 LGHDT and CDR2 YNNKEL (reference sequence). Clones were sequenced by immunoSEQ multiplex PCR, and TCRdb holds only the in-frame ones, with some missing. This sample yields about 150,000 clones, of which 80% to 90% are seen a single time; approximately 5.1% belongs to the top ten. The data originate from a study of T cell responses to AZD1222 COVID-19 vaccine. Whole-study context: Pooled samples include second doses given at about 4 or 12 weeks.

Study findings and constraints: Among spike-specific TCRs, nearly half reportedly target unmutated variant regions. Receipt of two AZD1222 doses was followed by a rise in Spike-specific TCR breadth and depth. Most donors were white British, females outnumbered males, and clonal diversity was possibly underestimated.

Sequenced material: peripheral blood, taken on day 0 of AZD1222 vaccination. This TCR came from an adult in good health. The genes are TRBV3-1 (or the pseudogene TRBV3-2) and TRBJ1-2; no definite D call. This CDR3 is CASSPQVGDGYTF. DNA for the CDR3: TGTGCCAGCAGCCCCCAGGTCGGCGATGGCTACACCTTC.